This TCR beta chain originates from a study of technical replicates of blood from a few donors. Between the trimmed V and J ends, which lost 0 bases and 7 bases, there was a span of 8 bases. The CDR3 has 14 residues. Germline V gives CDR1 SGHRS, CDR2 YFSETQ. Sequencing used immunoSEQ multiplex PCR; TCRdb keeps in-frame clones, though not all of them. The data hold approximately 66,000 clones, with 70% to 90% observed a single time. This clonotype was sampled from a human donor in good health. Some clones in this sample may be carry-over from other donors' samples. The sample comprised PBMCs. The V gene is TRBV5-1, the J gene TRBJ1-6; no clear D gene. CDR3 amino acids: CASSLDGLNSPLHF. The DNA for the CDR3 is TGCGCCAGCAGCTTGGACGGGTTAAATTCACCCCTCCACTTT. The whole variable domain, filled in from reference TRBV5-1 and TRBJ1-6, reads KAGVTQTPRYLIKTRGQQVTLSCSPISGHRSVSWYQQTPGQGLQFLFEYFSETQRNKGNFPGRFSGRQFSNSRSEMNVSTLELGDSALYLCASSLDGLNSPLHFGNGTRLTVT.